The rows below give T cell receptor beta chains drawn from one sample of a study of cytomegalovirus exposure and HLA in healthy donors. Repertoires were generated with immunoSEQ multiplex PCR, while TCRdb's copy carries only in-frame clones and drops some. The sample consists of about 89,000 clones, roughly a tenth of them appearing once. The sample was PBMCs. The receptors come from a man aged 45 to 65 in good health and CMV-seropositive. Each CDR3 is given with its conserved first and last residue. The D gene is left open where the match is weak. Clone size is not always given. Where it is, it says once, few, many or a class for expanded clones.

clone size	V gene	D gene	J gene	CDR3 DNA	CDR3 protein
few	TRBV28	-	TRBJ1-4	TGTGCCAGCAGTTCCACAGGTCGTGGATATGAAAAACTGTTTTTT	CASSSTGRGYEKLFF
-	TRBV5-1	-	TRBJ1-2	TGCGCCAGCAGCCCGGTGTCAGAGGGAGACTATGGCTACACCTTC	CASSPVSEGDYGYTF
-	TRBV6-1	-	TRBJ2-5	TGTGCCAGCAGTGAAGCGGGGTACCTCGGGGGGACCCAGTACTTC	CASSEAGYLGGTQYF
-	TRBV28	-	TRBJ2-7	TGTGCCAGCAGTTTGCTCGGTGGGCGGGCACAGCCCTACGAGCAGTACTTC	CASSLLGGRAQPYEQYF
few	TRBV6-1	TRBD2	TRBJ2-2	TGTGCCAGCAGGAGGGGCGGGAGTGGCACCGGGGAGCTGTTTTTT	CASRRGGSGTGELFF
few	TRBV30	-	TRBJ1-6	TGTGCCTGGAGGACGCAGACAGCGTATAATTCACCCCTCCACTTT	CAWRTQTAYNSPLHF
few	TRBV19	TRBD2	TRBJ2-7	TGTGCCAGTAGTCTTACTAGCGGGAGGGGCGAGCAGTACTTC	CASSLTSGRGEQYF
-	TRBV5-6	-	TRBJ2-7	TGTGCCAGCAGCTTGGGACAGTTCCCCTACGAGCAGTACTTC	CASSLGQFPYEQYF
few	TRBV28	TRBD1	TRBJ2-7	TGTGCCAGCAGTTTCGTTTTTGGGACAGTCTACGAGCAGTACTTC	CASSFVFGTVYEQYF
-	TRBV4-1	-	TRBJ1-5	TGCGCCAGCAGCCCAGAGGGAGGGAATCAGCCCCAGCATTTT	CASSPEGGNQPQHF
few	TRBV9	-	TRBJ2-3	TGTGCCAGCAGCGTAGCCCCCGCATCCGTGTTTCGGGGTCCAGATACGCAGTATTTT	CASSVAPASVFRGPDTQYF
few	TRBV30	-	TRBJ1-5	TGTGCCTGGAGTGAACAGGGTCATCAGCCCCAGCATTTT	CAWSEQGHQPQHF
-	TRBV5-1	-	TRBJ2-1	TGCGCCAGCAGCTCCGTCCCACCTAGCAATTCCTACAATGAGCAGTTCTTC	CASSSVPPSNSYNEQFF
-	TRBV18	-	TRBJ2-1	TGTGCCAGCTCACCCCCCTGGGCGAATGAGCAGTTCTTC	CASSPPWANEQFF
-	TRBV18	-	TRBJ2-7	TGTGCCAGCTCACCAAGCGCGAGGGCAATAGGCGAGCAGTACTTC	CASSPSARAIGEQYF
-	TRBV27	-	TRBJ2-4	TGTGCCAGCAGTTTATCGAGATTAACCAAAAACATTCAGTACTTC	CASSLSRLTKNIQYF
-	TRBV28	TRBD2	TRBJ2-2	TGTGCCAGCAGTCCCCCGGGACTAGCGGGAGGGAACACCGGGGAGCTGTTTTTT	CASSPPGLAGGNTGELFF